This record covers a single TCR beta chain. Its antigen is still unknown. No base qualities exist here, and no much larger clone lies one base off it. The data stem from a study of radiation and T cells in renal cell carcinoma (TCRdb year 2020). The study in broad terms: Samples were obtained from a clinical trial, in which 15 Gy stereotactic body radiation therapy was delivered to primary renal cell carcinomas and nephrectomy was performed 4 weeks later. A total of around 50 samples underwent TCR beta sequencing, made up of approximately 26 tumors and about 27 peripheral blood samples. Across all 50 or so samples, under 5,000,000 unique CDR3 nucleotide sequences encoding some 3,000,000 unique CDR3 amino acid sequences were identified. On the study overall, not on this receptor specifically: Dynamics of the blood repertoire were not tracked past 4 weeks after treatment. In blood, the top tumor clonotypes increased between baseline and 2 weeks post-radiation and then shrank by 4 weeks, which suggests that tumor-resident clones expanded only transiently. Because pretreatment tumor biopsies were not available, the study could not determine whether clonotypes were already present within the tumor at baseline. The single-armed trial design could not address effects of radiation dose or scheduling on the TCR repertoire.

In light of the paper, this sample's time point label describes: blood 2 weeks post-SBRT. The treatment or condition label, read with the paper, signifies: 15 Gy SBRT to primary tumor, nephrectomy 4 weeks later. To follow tumor-enriched clonotypes, peripheral blood was collected serially from radiation-treated patients at baseline and again at 2 weeks and 4 weeks after SBRT. Renal cell carcinoma with clear cell pathology was present in all patients. Genomic DNA for TCR sequencing was prepared using the QIAamp DNA Blood Mini Kit (Qiagen). Samples were included in the analyses only if all quality control checks were passed. Following the manufacturer's recommendations, the immunoSEQ kit was used to generate TCR beta libraries from genomic DNA. To prepare the libraries, a first multiplex PCR with proprietary primers was run, followed by a second PCR that added unique barcodes, and a bead cleanup was done after each round. Each sample batch included a kit-provided positive control reaction and a negative control reaction. The final libraries were assessed on an Agilent 4200 TapeStation D1000 ScreenTape, pooled by volume, and quantified by qPCR. Sequencing ran on an Illumina NextSeq500 with a MidOutput 150-cycle cartridge, using 156 Read1 and 15 Index1 cycles with kit custom primers. The pooled library was loaded at approximately 1 pM with a roughly 20% PhiX control spike-in. Processing in the source paper ran as follows. Vendor-processed data were analyzed in R, with a clonotype defined as all T cells sharing the same CDR3 nucleotide sequence. In the clone abundance analyses, frequencies were normalized to the 10,000 most abundant clones in each sample. Public T cell clones, averaging fewer than five per sample, were removed before analysis. Tumor-enriched and baseline blood-enriched clonotypes were defined by at least a 32-fold difference in abundance between compartments. A beta-binomial differential abundance model was applied to find clonotypes that expanded or contracted between blood time points. Similarity between tumor and blood repertoires was quantified using the Baroni-Urbani and Buser coefficient, and groups were compared with two-tailed Wilcoxon tests in R. TCRdb retrieved this table from immuneACCESS and kept in-frame rearrangements only. Not all clones are present; in checked studies, unresolved V genes account for under half, and no reason is known for the remainder. D and trimming come from the DNA, and the V and J calls and clone size come from that table. For this sample there are about 58,000 clones; roughly four fifths appear just once. The top ten hold roughly 7% of the sample.

V trim: 3 bases; J trim: 1 base; unmatched bases: 8. CDR1 and CDR2 were assigned from the germline V gene as SGDLS and YYNGEE. The CDR3 measures 17 amino acids from cysteine to phenylalanine. Just the 51-base CDR3 DNA is kept, in frame starting at base 1. Recombination connected TRBV9 to TRBJ2-5; 11 bases in the middle match TRBD2. This sample comprised blood, obtained from a patient whose treatment included radiotherapy and nephrectomy. The source is a man aged 55 to 70 with renal cell carcinoma. The nucleotide sequence reads TGTGCCAGCAGCGGGGGAACTAGCGGGGGACTCCAAGAGACCCAGTACTTC. This is translated as CASSGGTSGGLQETQYF. Here the CDR3 is joined to the reference TRBV9 and TRBJ2-5 genes, and the full variable domain is: DSGVTQTPKHLITATGQRVTLRCSPRSGDLSVYWYQQSLDQGLQFLIQYYNGEERAKGNILERFSAQQFPDLHSELNLSSLELGDSALYFCASSGGTSGGLQETQYFGPGTRLLVL.